This T cell receptor beta chain emerged from a study of T cell responses to AZD1222 COVID-19 vaccine. Libraries were prepared by immunoSEQ multiplex PCR; TCRdb keeps only in-frame clonotypes and omits some of them. Of around 110,000 clones in the sample, 90% to 95% were seen once. The CDR3 consists of 15 residues. The V and J ends lost 0 bases and 1 base respectively, with 10 bases between them. Germline CDR1 SGHKS, CDR2 YYEKEE (reference sequence). Notes on this clone: Its antigen is unknown.

Whole-study results and caveats: Only a handful of AZD1222 recipients tested seropositive at baseline.

This receptor was taken from an adult who received the AZD1222 COVID-19 vaccine. The chain joins TRBV5-5 to TRBJ1-1; D is uncertain. The sample consisted of peripheral blood, taken 28 days after the second AZD1222 dose. The CDR3 region is CASSLAERTNTEAFF. The DNA of the CDR3 is TGTGCCAGCAGCTTGGCCGAGCGGACGAACACTGAAGCTTTCTTT.